The clone carrying this TCR beta chain was observed once. Its antigen is not identified. The data stem from a study of OX40 agonist ivuxolimab in advanced cancers. Looking at the study overall: The eligibility criteria allowed prior anti-PD-1, anti-PD-L1 or anti-CTLA-4 therapy, and 30% to 45% had some.

Notes on the study in general: Clonal expansion by week 6 occurred in CD4+ and CD8+ blood T cells (at 0.1 to 3.0 mg/kg). There were, on average, more expanded clones in CD8+ T cells than in CD4+.

TCRdb keeps only in-frame clones here, not all; method: immunoSEQ multiplex PCR. The data show about 26,000 clones, around nine tenths seen once. The CDR3 is 14 amino acids. The germline V gene encodes CDR1 SEHNR and CDR2 FQNEAQ (reference sequence). Germline trimming cut 3 bases from V and 3 bases from J; bases unmatched to any gene: 4. The starting material was CD4+ or CD8+ T cells sorted from blood, obtained in a trial of the OX40 agonist ivuxolimab. The sequence derives from an adult with an advanced solid tumor such as melanoma, head and neck, liver or kidney cancer. V is TRBV7-9 and J is TRBJ2-5; 7 positions match TRBD2. The DNA of the CDR3 is TGTGCCAGCAGCTTGGCAGGGAGGGAAGAGACCCAGTACTTC. Encoded protein: CASSLAGREETQYF.